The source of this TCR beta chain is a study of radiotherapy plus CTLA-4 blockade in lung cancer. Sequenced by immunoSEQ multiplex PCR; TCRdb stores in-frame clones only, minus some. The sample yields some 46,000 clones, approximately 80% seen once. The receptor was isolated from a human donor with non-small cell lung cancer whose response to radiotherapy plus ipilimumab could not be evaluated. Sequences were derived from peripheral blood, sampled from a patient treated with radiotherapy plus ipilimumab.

The CDR3 DNA sequence: TGTGCCAGCAGTTTATCGCAGGGCACTGAAGCTTTCTTT. This gives the protein CASSLSQGTEAFF. The genes are TRBV28 and TRBJ1-1; D might be TRBD1 (5 bases). The length of the CDR3 is 13 residues. CDR1 is MDHEN, CDR2 SYDVKM, per germline. V lost 1 base, J lost 4 bases, and 7 bases lay in between.